The subject of this entry is one TCR beta chain. This specimen belongs to a study of blood T cell repertoires in COVID-19. Study as a whole: Samples representing acute and convalescent COVID-19 were sourced from the United States, Italy and Spain. The cDNA or gDNA used as material had been derived from T cells, B-cell-depleted T cells, or PBMCs.

Original data processing: The assay estimated nucleated cells by amplifying reference gene primers. The table came from immunoSEQ multiplex PCR; TCRdb's copy has only in-frame clones and leaves some out. V and J calls and clone size follow that table, whereas D and trimming were derived from the DNA. Found here are about 100,000 clones, over 85% of them singletons; the top ten hold around 6%. Germline CDR1 is LGHNA and CDR2 is YNFKEQ. V lost 5 bases and J lost 2, with 12 bases in between. CDR3 length equals 14 residues. The gene calls are TRBV4-2 and TRBJ2-5; weak D call: TRBD2 (6 bases). The source of this sequence is a man aged 70-80 years with acute or convalescent COVID-19. The sample comprised peripheral blood. CDR3 region: CASSWRGGQETQYF. CDR3 nucleotides: TGTGCCAGCAGCTGGCGTGGGGGGCAAGAGACCCAGTACTTC.